This T cell receptor beta chain emerged from a study of T cell repertoires in cytomegalovirus infection. Study in general: CMV infection and matching HLA type were both indicated by public TCR beta signatures.

The CDR3 covers 18 residues. Germline values: CDR1 SGHTA, CDR2 FQGTGA. The V end lost 1 base, the J end lost 4 bases, and 20 bases lay between the germline ends. Concerning this clonotype: The antigen remains undetermined.

TCRdb used MiXCR to reprocess the reads, holding one entry per CDR3 protein. This repertoire shows 150,000 to 200,000 distinct CDR3 sequences, approximately 30% found once; its top ten account for under 35%. The study, taken as a whole, reports: Summed frequency of shared TCR beta families picked out CMV carriers who also had the relevant HLA. The ex vivo response showed dominance by HLA-C-restricted CMV-specific TCR beta clonotypes.

The sample comprised PBMCs. V is TRBV7-3 and J is TRBJ2-1; D is tentatively TRBD1 or TRBD2 (5 bases each). This TCR was sampled from a human donor in good health (CMV status not recorded). Some clones in this sample may be carry-over from other donors' samples. CDR3 region: CASSLSARGRSVYNEQFF. The CDR3 DNA sequence: TGTGCCAGCAGCTTAAGCGCGAGGGGTCGGAGCGTGTACAATGAGCAGTTCTTC.